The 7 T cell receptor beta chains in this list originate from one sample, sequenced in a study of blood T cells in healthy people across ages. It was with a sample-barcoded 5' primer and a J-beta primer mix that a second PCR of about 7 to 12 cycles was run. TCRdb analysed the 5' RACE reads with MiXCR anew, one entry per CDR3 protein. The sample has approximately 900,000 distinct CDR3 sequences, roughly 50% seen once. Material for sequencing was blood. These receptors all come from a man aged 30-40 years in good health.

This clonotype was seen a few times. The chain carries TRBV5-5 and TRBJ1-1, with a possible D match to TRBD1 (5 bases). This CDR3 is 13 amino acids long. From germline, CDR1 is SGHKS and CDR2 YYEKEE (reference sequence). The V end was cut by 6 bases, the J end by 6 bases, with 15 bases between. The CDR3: CASTLPGVPEAFF. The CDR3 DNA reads TGTGCCAGCACCCTCCCGGGGGTCCCTGAAGCTTTCTTT.

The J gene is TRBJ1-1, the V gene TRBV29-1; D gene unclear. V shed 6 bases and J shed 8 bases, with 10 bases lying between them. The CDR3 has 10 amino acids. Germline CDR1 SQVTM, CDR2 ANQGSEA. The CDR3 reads CSVATGEAFF. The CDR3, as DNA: TGCAGCGTAGCTACCGGGGAAGCTTTCTTT.

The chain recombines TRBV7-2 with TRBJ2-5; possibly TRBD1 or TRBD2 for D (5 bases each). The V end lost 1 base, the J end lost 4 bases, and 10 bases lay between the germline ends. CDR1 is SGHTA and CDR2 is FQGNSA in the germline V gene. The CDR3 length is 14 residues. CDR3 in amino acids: CASSLGQRPETQYF. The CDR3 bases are TGTGCCAGCAGCTTAGGACAGCGGCCAGAGACCCAGTACTTC.

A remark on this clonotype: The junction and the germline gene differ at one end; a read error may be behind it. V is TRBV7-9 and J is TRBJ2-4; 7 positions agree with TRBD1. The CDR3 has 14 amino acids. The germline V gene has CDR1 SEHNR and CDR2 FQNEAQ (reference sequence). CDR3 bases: TGTGGCAGCAGTGCGACAGGGACCAAAAACATTCAGTACTTC. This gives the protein CGSSATGTKNIQYF.

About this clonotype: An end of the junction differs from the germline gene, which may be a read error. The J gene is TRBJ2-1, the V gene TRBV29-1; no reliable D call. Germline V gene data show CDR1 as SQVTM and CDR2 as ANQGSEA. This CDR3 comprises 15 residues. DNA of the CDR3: TGCGGCGTTGATAGGCCTGGGCAGAGAAACAATGAGCAGTTCTTC. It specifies CGVDRPGQRNNEQFF.

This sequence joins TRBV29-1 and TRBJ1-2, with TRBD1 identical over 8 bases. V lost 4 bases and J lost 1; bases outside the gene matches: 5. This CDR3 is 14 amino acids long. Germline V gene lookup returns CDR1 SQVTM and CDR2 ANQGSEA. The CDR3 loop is CSVGAGGFNYGYTF. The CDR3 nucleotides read TGCAGCGTTGGGGCAGGGGGCTTTAACTATGGCTACACCTTC. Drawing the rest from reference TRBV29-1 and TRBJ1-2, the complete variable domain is SAVISQKPSRDICQRGTSLTIQCQVDSQVTMMFWYRQQPGQSLTLIATANQGSEATYESGFVIDKFPISRPNLTFSTLTVSNMSPEDSSIYLCSVGAGGFNYGYTFGSGTRLTVV.

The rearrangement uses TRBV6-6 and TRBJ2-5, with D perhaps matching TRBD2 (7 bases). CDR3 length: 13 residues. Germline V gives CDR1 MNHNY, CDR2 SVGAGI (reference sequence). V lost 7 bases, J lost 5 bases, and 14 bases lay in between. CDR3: CASNRGREETQYF. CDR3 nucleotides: TGTGCCAGCAACCGGGGGCGGGAGGAGACCCAGTACTTC.